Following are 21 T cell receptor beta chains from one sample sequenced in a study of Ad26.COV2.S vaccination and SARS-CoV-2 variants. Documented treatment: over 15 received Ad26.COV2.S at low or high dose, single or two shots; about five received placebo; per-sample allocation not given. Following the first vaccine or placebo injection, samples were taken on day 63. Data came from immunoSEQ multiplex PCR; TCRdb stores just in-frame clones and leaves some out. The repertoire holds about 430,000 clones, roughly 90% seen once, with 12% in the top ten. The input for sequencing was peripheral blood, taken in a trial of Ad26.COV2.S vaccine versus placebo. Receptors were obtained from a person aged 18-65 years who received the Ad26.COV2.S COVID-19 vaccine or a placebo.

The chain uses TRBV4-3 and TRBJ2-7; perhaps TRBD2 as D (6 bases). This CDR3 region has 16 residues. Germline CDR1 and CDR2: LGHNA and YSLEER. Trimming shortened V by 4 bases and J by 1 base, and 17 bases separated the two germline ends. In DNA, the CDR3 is TGCGCCAGCAGCCCCGGAGGAGACGGGGGATCCTACGAGCAGTACTTC. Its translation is CASSPGGDGGSYEQYF.

DNA for the CDR3: TGTGCCAGCAGTTTTGACGTTGGACTAGCGGGAGACGAGCAGTACTTC. Its protein product is CASSFDVGLAGDEQYF. The genes are TRBV6-6 and TRBJ2-7; 13 positions match TRBD2. Germline CDR1 MNHNY, CDR2 SVGAGI (reference sequence). The V gene end was trimmed by 4 bases and the J gene end by 5 bases; junction bases not matched to a gene: 8. The length of the CDR3 is 16 residues.

The CDR3 loop is CASSQVGFYGYTF. In DNA, the CDR3 is TGTGCCAGCAGCCAAGTTGGGTTTTATGGCTACACCTTC. The gene calls are TRBV3-1 (or the pseudogene TRBV3-2) and TRBJ1-2; D uncertain. V was shortened by 1 base and J by 5 bases, with 8 bases between the two germline ends. CDR3 length equals 13 residues. CDR1 and CDR2 from the germline V gene are LGHDT and YNNKEL (reference sequence).

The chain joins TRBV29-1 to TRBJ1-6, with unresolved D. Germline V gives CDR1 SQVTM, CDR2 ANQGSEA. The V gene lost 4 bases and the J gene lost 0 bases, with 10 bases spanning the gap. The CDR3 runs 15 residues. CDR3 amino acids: CSVGGYASYNSPLHF. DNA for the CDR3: TGCAGCGTTGGGGGATACGCCTCCTATAATTCACCCCTCCACTTT. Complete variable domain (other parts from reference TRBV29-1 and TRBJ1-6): SAVISQKPSRDICQRGTSLTIQCQVDSQVTMMFWYRQQPGQSLTLIATANQGSEATYESGFVIDKFPISRPNLTFSTLTVSNMSPEDSSIYLCSVGGYASYNSPLHFGNGTRLTVT.

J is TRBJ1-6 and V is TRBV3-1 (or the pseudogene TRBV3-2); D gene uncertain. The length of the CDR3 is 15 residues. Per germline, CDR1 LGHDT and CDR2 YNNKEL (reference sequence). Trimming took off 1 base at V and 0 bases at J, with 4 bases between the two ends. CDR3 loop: CASSQAGSYNSPLHF. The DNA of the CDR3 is TGTGCCAGCAGCCAAGCCGGCTCCTATAATTCACCCCTCCACTTT.

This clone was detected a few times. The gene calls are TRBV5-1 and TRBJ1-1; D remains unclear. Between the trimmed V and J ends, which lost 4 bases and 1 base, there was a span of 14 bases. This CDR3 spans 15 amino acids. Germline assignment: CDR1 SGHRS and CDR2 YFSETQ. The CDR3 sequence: CASSPSVASNTEAFF. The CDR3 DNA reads TGCGCCAGCAGCCCCTCGGTAGCTTCGAACACTGAAGCTTTCTTT.

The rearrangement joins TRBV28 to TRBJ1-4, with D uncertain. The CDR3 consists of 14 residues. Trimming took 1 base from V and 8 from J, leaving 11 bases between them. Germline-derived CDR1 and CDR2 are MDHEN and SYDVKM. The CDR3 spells CASSLLRTREKLFF. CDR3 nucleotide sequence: TGTGCCAGCAGTTTATTAAGGACTAGAGAAAAACTGTTTTTT.

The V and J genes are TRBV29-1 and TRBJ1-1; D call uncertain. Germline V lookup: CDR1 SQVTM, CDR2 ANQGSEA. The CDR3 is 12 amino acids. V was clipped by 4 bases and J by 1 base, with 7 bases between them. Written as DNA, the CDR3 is TGCAGCGTTGCGCGGCAGAACACTGAAGCTTTCTTT. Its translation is CSVARQNTEAFF. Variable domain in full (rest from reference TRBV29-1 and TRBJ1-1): SAVISQKPSRDICQRGTSLTIQCQVDSQVTMMFWYRQQPGQSLTLIATANQGSEATYESGFVIDKFPISRPNLTFSTLTVSNMSPEDSSIYLCSVARQNTEAFFGQGTRLTVV.

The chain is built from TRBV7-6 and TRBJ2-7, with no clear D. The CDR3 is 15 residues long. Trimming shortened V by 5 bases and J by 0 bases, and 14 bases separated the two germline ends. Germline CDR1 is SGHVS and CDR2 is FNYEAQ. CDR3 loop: CASSPFASSSYEQYF. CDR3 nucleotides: TGTGCCAGCAGCCCTTTCGCTTCCAGCTCCTACGAGCAGTACTTC.

The CDR3 region has the DNA TGTGCCAGCAATCTAAACCACAGACTAGCGGGAGGCCAGGATCTGTACGAGCAGTACTTC. Amino acid sequence: CASNLNHRLAGGQDLYEQYF. The J gene is TRBJ2-7, the V gene TRBV28; 13 nucleotides line up with TRBD2. Germline V gives CDR1 MDHEN, CDR2 SYDVKM. The CDR3 contains 20 residues. V dropped 7 bases and J dropped 4; count of bases not matched to a gene: 22.

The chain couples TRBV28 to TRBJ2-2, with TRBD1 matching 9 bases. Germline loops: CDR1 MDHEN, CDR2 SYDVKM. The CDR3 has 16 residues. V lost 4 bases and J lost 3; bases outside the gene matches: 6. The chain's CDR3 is CASSSTGGADTGELFF. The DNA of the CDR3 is TGTGCCAGCAGTTCTACAGGGGGCGCGGACACCGGGGAGCTGTTTTTT. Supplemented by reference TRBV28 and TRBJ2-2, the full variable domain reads DVKVTQSSRYLVKRTGEKVFLECVQDMDHENMFWYRQDPGLGLRLIYFSYDVKMKEKGDIPEGYSVSREKKERFSLILESASTNQTSMYLCASSSTGGADTGELFFGEGSRLTVL.

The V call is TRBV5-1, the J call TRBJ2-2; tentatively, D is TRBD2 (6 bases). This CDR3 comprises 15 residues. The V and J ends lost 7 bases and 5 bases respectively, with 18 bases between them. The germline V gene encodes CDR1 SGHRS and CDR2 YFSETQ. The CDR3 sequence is CASELGGGKTGELFF. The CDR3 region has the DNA TGCGCCAGCGAACTCGGGGGAGGAAAGACCGGGGAGCTGTTTTTT.

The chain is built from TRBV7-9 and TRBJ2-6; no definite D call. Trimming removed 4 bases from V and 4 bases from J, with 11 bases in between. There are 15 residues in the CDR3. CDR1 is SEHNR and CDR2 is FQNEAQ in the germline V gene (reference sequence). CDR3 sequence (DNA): TGTGCCAGCAGCTCCTCGGCGGCAGGGGCCAACGTCCTGACTTTC. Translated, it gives CASSSSAAGANVLTF. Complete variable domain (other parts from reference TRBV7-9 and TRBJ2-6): DTGVSQNPRHKITKRGQNVTFRCDPISEHNRLYWYRQTLGQGPEFLTYFQNEAQLEKSRLLSDRFSAERPKGSFSTLEIQRTEQGDSAMYLCASSSSAAGANVLTFGAGSRLTVL.

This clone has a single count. CDR3 coding DNA: TGCGCCAGCAGCCAAGATTCCGGGAGGGCCAACGAGCAGTACTTC. Its translation: CASSQDSGRANEQYF. The V and J genes are TRBV4-1 and TRBJ2-7, with TRBD2 matching over 8 bases. The J segment lost 5 bases and the V segment lost 0 bases, leaving 6 bases of the junction unmatched. Looked up from germline, CDR1 is MGHRA and CDR2 is YSYEKL. CDR3 length: 15 residues.

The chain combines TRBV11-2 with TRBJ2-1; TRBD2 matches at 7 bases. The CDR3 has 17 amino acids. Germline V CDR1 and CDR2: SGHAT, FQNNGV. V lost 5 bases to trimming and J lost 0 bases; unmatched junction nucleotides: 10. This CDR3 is CASSPRDYSSSYNEQFF. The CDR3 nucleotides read TGTGCCAGCAGCCCCCGGGACTATTCGAGCTCCTACAATGAGCAGTTCTTC.

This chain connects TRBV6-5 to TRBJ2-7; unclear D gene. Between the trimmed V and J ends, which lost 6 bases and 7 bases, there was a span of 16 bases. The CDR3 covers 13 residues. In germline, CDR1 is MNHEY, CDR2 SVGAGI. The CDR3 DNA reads TGTGCCAGCAGACCCGGGCCCGAGTGGGAGCAGTACTTC. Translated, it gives CASRPGPEWEQYF.

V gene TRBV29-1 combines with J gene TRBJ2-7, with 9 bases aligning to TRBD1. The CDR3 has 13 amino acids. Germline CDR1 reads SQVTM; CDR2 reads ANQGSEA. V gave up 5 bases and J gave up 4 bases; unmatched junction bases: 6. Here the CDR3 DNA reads TGCAGCGTTAGACCGGGACAGGGATACGAGCAGTACTTC. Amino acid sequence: CSVRPGQGYEQYF.

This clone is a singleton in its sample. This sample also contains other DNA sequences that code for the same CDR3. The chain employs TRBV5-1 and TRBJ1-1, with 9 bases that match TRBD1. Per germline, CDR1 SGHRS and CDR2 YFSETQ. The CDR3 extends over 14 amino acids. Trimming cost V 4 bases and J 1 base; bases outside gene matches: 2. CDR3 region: CASSPGQGNTEAFF. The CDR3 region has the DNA TGCGCCAGCAGCCCGGGACAGGGGAACACTGAAGCTTTCTTT. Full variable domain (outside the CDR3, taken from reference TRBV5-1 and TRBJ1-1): KAGVTQTPRYLIKTRGQQVTLSCSPISGHRSVSWYQQTPGQGLQFLFEYFSETQRNKGNFPGRFSGRQFSNSRSEMNVSTLELGDSALYLCASSPGQGNTEAFFGQGTRLTVV.

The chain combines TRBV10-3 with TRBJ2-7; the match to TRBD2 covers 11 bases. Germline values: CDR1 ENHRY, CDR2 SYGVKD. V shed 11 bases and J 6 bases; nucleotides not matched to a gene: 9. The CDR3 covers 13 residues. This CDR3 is CAGSGRADSEQYF. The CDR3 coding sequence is TGTGCCGGTAGCGGGAGGGCCGATAGCGAGCAGTACTTC.

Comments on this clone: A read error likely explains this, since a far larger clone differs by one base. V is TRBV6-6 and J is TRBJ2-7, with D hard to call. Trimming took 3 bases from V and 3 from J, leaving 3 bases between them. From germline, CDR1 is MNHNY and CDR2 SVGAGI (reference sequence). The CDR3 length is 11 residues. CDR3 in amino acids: CASSYYYEQYF. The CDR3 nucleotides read TGTGCCAGCAGTTATTACTACGAGCAGTACTTC.

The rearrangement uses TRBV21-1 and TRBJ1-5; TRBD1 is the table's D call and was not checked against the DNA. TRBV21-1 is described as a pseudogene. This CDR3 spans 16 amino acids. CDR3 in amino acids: CASGSGRERGNQPQHF. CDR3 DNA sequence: TGTGCCAGCGGAAGTGGCAGGGAAAGGGGCAATCAGCCCCAGCATTTT.